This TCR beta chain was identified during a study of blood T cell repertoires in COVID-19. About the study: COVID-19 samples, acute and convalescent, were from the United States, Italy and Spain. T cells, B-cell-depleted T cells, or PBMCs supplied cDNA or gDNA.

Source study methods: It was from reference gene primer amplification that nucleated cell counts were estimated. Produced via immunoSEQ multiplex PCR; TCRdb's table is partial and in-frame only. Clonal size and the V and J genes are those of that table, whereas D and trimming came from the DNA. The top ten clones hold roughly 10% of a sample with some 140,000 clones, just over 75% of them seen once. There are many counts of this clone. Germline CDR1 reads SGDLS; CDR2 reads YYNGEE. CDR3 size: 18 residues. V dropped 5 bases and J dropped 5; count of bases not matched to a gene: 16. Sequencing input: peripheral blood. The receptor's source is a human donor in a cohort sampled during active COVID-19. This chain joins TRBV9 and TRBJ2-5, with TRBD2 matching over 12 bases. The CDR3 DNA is TGTGCCAGCAGTCTGGGGCTAGCGGGGGGGCAGCGAGAGGAGACCCAGTACTTC. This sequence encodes CASSLGLAGGQREETQYF.